This T cell receptor beta chain was recorded in a study of PD-1 blockade in classical Hodgkin lymphoma. V shed 9 bases and J 2 bases; nucleotides not matched to a gene: 10. Germline V gene data show CDR1 as LNHDA and CDR2 as SQIVND (reference sequence). The CDR3 has 15 amino acids. TCRdb's copy holds only in-frame clones and misses some; the assay was immunoSEQ multiplex PCR. The table includes 14,000 to 15,000 clones, approximately 91% detected once. Time point defined: newly diagnosed, previously untreated cHL patient sample. Investigators obtained CD8+ T cells from thawed PBMCs by magnetic negative selection.

The source is a human donor with classical Hodgkin lymphoma. The chain links TRBV19 to TRBJ2-3, with 8 bases matching TRBD1. Sequenced sample: CD8+ T cells from blood. CDR3 sequence reads: CASTAGTGHTDTQYF. CDR3 in DNA: TGTGCCAGCACTGCTGGGACAGGACACACAGATACGCAGTATTTT.